There are many counts of the clone carrying this T cell receptor beta chain. The antigen is undetermined. Germline values: CDR1 LGHNA, CDR2 YNFKEQ. The CDR3 runs 16 residues. J gave up 1 base and V 3 bases, and 6 bases lay outside the gene matches. TCR beta CDR3 regions were amplified from RNA transcripts. The primer set for the first-round RT-PCR of the TCR CDR3 was HTBI. TCRdb processed the multiplex PCR reads anew with MiXCR; each CDR3 protein has one entry. The sample carries some 600,000 distinct CDR3 sequences, roughly 14% recorded once. The data derive from a study of T cells in Graves' hyperthyroidism and ophthalmopathy. Whole-study findings and limits: A model of 13 V-J pairs discriminated ophthalmopathy from stable hyperthyroidism.

Lactation, pregnancy, other autoimmune disease or uncontrolled infection excluded patients. The sequence was obtained from a woman in her twenties or thirties with Graves' hyperthyroidism that later progressed to Graves' ophthalmopathy. Sequencing input: blood. The genes are TRBV4-2 and TRBJ1-2; 9 bases map to TRBD1. This CDR3 is CASSHEGQGFNYGYTF. DNA for the CDR3: TGTGCCAGCAGCCATGAGGGACAGGGATTTAACTATGGCTACACCTTC.